The clone carrying this TCR beta chain occurred many times. Its specificity is not known. The data were taken from a study of T-cell reconstitution after alpha-beta-depleted transplantation in children. Study-wide points: Reportedly, roughly two months post-transplant, alpha-beta T cells arose from several hundred expanded graft clones. Newly made T cells mostly supplied T-cell counts and diversity one year after transplant. Elevated TCRbeta diversity at day 60 was traced, in some patients, to surviving recipient T cells and thymic progenitors.

Unique molecular identifiers were used in preparing the TCRbeta library. MiXCR was run by TCRdb on the PCR reads, yielding one entry per CDR3 protein. The table lists around 450,000 distinct CDR3 sequences, roughly 44% of them singletons. CDR1 and CDR2 (germline): MNHEY, SMNVEV (reference sequence). The CDR3 has 12 residues. The ends were cut back, 7 bases at V and 4 bases at J, with 10 bases in the middle. The source was PBMCs, collected before TCRalphabeta/CD19-depleted stem cell transplant. This clonotype was obtained from a girl aged 2-10 years with aplastic anemia, due to receive a stem cell transplant. V and J are TRBV27 and TRBJ1-1, with TRBD1 as a possible D gene (5 bases). This CDR3 is CASKSGGTEAFF. In DNA, the CDR3 is TGTGCCAGCAAAAGCGGGGGCACTGAAGCTTTCTTT.